Sequencing of this TCR beta chain was carried out in a study of T cell responses to AZD1222 COVID-19 vaccine. In this sample, this clone turned up once. Data came from immunoSEQ multiplex PCR; TCRdb stores just in-frame clones and leaves some out. The table shows tens of thousands of clones, with approximately 91% occurring only once. Germline V gene data show CDR1 as MNHNS and CDR2 as SASEGT. Deletions cut 2 bases from V and 5 bases from J, with 6 bases between. The CDR3 contains 13 residues. This sequence joins TRBV6-1 and TRBJ2-2; D not certain. The source is an adult in good health. Source: peripheral blood, taken on day 0 of AZD1222 vaccination. The DNA for the CDR3 is TGTGCCAGCAGTGAATCGGAAACCGGGGAGCTGTTTTTT. Translating gives CASSESETGELFF.